The present TCR beta chain was sequenced within a study of CXCR3-negative and CXCR3-positive naive CD8 T cells. Study-level points and caveats: The study inferred TCR strength from TRB CDR3 properties and found comparable surface CD5 between naive subsets.

UMI-labeled TRB cDNA libraries were prepared by 5' RACE. One entry per CDR3 protein, without DNA, is what TCRdb gives after re-calling the 5' RACE reads. The sample totals tens of thousands of distinct CDR3 sequences. A remark on this clonotype: Its antigen is not known.

Germline CDR1 and CDR2: SQVTM and ANQGSEA. This CDR3 has 12 residues. The sequencing input was naive CXCR3- CD8+ T cells from blood. Subset of the sample: CD45RO-CCR7+CD27+CD95- naive CD8+ T cells lacking CXCR3 (TNR3-). This TCR came from a human donor in good health. Some clones in this sample may be carry-over from other donors' samples. This chain uses TRBV29-1 with TRBJ2-7; TCRdb lists TRBD1, though no DNA is available to test this call. The CDR3 reads CSVVPGGYEQYF.